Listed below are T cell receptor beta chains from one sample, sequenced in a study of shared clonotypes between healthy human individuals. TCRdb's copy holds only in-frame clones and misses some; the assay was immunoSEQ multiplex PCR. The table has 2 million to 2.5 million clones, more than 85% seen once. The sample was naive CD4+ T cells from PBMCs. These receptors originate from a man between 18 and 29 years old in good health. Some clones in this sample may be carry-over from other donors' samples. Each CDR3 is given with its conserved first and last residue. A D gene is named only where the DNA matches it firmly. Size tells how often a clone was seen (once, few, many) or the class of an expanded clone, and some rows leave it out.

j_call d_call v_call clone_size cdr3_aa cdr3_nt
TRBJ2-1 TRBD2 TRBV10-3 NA CAITSGTRGMDEQFF TGTGCCATCACCTCCGGGACTAGGGGGATGGATGAGCAGTTCTTC
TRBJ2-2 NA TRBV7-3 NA CASSRLGGANTGELFF TGTGCCAGCAGCCGTCTCGGGGGAGCGAACACCGGGGAGCTGTTTTTT
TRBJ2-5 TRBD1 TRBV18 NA CASSLNRGTETQYF TGTGCCAGCTCACTCAACAGGGGCACGGAGACCCAGTACTTC
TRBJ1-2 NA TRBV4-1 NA CASSQDGRGPPGYTF TGCGCCAGCAGCCAAGATGGCAGGGGCCCCCCTGGCTACACCTTC
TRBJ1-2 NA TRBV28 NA CASSLSAGRGYGYTF TGTGCCAGCAGTTTATCGGCAGGGAGAGGCTATGGCTACACCTTC
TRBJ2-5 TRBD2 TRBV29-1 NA CSGGTSEGEQYF TGCAGCGGGGGGACTAGCGAAGGGGAGCAGTACTTC
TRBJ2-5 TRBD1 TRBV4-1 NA CASSRDRGLQETQYF TGCGCCAGCAGCCGGGACAGGGGGCTCCAAGAGACCCAGTACTTC
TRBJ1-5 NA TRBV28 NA CASSQPPPGADQPQHF TGTGCCAGCAGCCAACCCCCCCCGGGGGCGGATCAGCCCCAGCATTTT
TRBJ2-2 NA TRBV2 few CASTRDRLNTGELFF TGTGCCAGCACCAGAGACAGGTTAAACACCGGGGAGCTGTTTTTT
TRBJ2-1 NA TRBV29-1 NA CSVARVLSYNEQFF TGCAGCGTTGCGCGGGTTCTCTCCTACAATGAGCAGTTCTTC
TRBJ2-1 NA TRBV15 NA CATSSDQYNEQFF TGTGCCACCAGTTCCGACCAGTACAATGAGCAGTTCTTC
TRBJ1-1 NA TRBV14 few CASSQERPGLGVAFF TGTGCCAGCAGCCAAGAAAGGCCGGGGCTGGGGGTAGCTTTCTTT
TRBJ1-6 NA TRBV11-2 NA CATQRVKSYNSPLHF TGTGCCACCCAACGCGTAAAGTCCTATAATTCACCCCTCCACTTT
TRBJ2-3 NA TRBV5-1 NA CASSLYGDTQYF TGCGCCAGCAGCTTGTACGGGGATACGCAGTATTTT
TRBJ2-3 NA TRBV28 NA CASSRDSTDTQYF TGTGCCAGCAGCCGCGACAGCACAGATACGCAGTATTTT
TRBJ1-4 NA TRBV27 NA CASSLGGAGEKLFF TGTGCCAGCAGTTTAGGGGGCGCGGGGGAAAAACTGTTTTTT
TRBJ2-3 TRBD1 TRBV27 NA CASSLWWTGNSTDTQYF TGTGCCAGCAGTTTATGGTGGACAGGGAATAGCACAGATACGCAGTATTTT
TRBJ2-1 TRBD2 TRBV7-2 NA CASSLAGTSGTLRFF TGTGCCAGCAGCTTAGCCGGGACTAGCGGGACCCTGAGGTTCTTC
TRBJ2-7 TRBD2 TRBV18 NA CASSPGTSGYEQYF TGTGCCAGCTCACCAGGCACTAGCGGCTACGAGCAGTACTTC
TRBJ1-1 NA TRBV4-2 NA CASRLNIRTWDTEAFF TGTGCCAGCAGGCTAAACATAAGGACCTGGGACACTGAAGCTTTCTTT
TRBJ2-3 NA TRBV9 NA CASSVGADSTDTQYF TGTGCCAGCAGCGTAGGGGCGGATAGCACAGATACGCAGTATTTT
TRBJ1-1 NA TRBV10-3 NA CAISEREQSAEAFF TGTGCCATCAGTGAGAGGGAGCAGAGCGCTGAAGCTTTCTTT
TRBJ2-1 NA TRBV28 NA CASRPSMFFYNEQFF TGTGCCAGCAGGCCTTCCATGTTTTTTTACAATGAGCAGTTCTTC
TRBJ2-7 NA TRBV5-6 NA CASSLDWISGSYEQYF TGTGCCAGCAGCTTGGATTGGATCAGCGGCTCCTACGAGCAGTACTTC
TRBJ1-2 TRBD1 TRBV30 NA CAWSMGGQGKCTF TGTGCCTGGAGTATGGGGGGACAGGGGAAGTGCACCTTC
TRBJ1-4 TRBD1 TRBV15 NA CATRDRVSTNEKLFF TGTGCCACCAGAGACAGGGTTTCGACTAATGAAAAACTGTTTTTT
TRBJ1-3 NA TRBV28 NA CASSPQGRQVSGNTIYF TGTGCCAGCAGTCCCCAAGGCAGGCAAGTTTCTGGAAACACCATATATTTT
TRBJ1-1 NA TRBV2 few CASSGDTNTEAFF TGTGCCAGCAGTGGGGACACGAACACTGAAGCTTTCTTT